This passage covers 25 T cell receptor beta chains from one sample sequenced in a study of CD8 T cells in ankylosing spondylitis. TCRdb ran MiXCR on the 5' RACE reads and lists one entry per CDR3 protein. The data show around 440,000 distinct CDR3 sequences, under 20% seen once. Their antigens remain unidentified. Whole-study findings and limits: Seemingly characteristic of ankylosing spondylitis blood was a TCR beta motif consisting of several highly homologous variants.

Input material: blood, either unsorted or a sorted T cell fraction (not recorded which). The origin of the receptors is a male donor with ankylosing spondylitis.

V and J are TRBV4-1 and TRBJ2-1, with D unclear. Germline V lookup: CDR1 MGHRA, CDR2 YSYEKL. The V and J ends lost 2 bases and 3 bases respectively, with 2 bases between them. The CDR3 runs to 12 residues. The CDR3 DNA is TGCGCCAGCAGCCAATTCTACAATGAGCAGTTCTTC. As protein: CASSQFYNEQFF.

This clonotype was seen once. The genes are TRBV3-1 and TRBJ1-1; no reliable D call. The V end was cut by 2 bases, the J end by 4 bases, with 11 bases between. There are 14 residues in the CDR3. Germline loops: CDR1 LGHDT, CDR2 YNNKEL (reference sequence). Written as DNA, the CDR3 is TGTGCCAGCAGCCAACTTCCGGGGTCCACTGAAGCTTTCTTT. Encoded protein: CASSQLPGSTEAFF.

The chain recombines TRBV28 with TRBJ2-5, with TRBD1 matching over 9 bases. V trimming: 3 bases; J trimming: 4 bases; junction bases outside the gene matches: 12. The length of the CDR3 is 17 residues. The V gene's germline CDR1 is MDHEN and CDR2 SYDVKM. DNA of the CDR3: TGTGCCAGCAGTTTGTTCCACGGGACAGGGTGGGGAGAGACCCAGTACTTC. Translation: CASSLFHGTGWGETQYF.

The CDR3, as DNA: TGTGCCAGCAGAATCTCAGGGAAAAGGATATCTGAAGCTTTCTTT. This encodes CASRISGKRISEAFF. The chain couples TRBV6-2 or TRBV6-3 to TRBJ1-1; D is possibly TRBD1 (5 bases). The V gene's germline CDR1 is MNHEY and CDR2 SVGEGT. The CDR3 length is 15 residues. The V end was cut by 6 bases, the J end by 6 bases, with 20 bases between.

Only a few counts were recorded for this clonotype. This sequence joins TRBV11-2 and TRBJ2-7; 7 bases are shared with TRBD1. Germline V gives CDR1 SGHAT, CDR2 FQNNGV. The V and J ends lost 5 bases and 2 bases, in that order; junction bases with no gene match: 9. The CDR3 contains 15 residues. The CDR3 region is CASSVSGTETYEQYF. Here the CDR3 DNA reads TGTGCCAGCAGCGTCTCCGGGACAGAGACCTACGAGCAGTACTTC.

This clonotype was counted a few times. V usage is TRBV20-1 and J usage is TRBJ2-7, with no clear D. This CDR3 is 12 amino acids long. V gave up 0 bases and J gave up 0 bases, with 3 bases separating them. Per germline, CDR1 DFQATT and CDR2 SNEGSKA (reference sequence). CDR3 region: CSAREFSYEQYF. The DNA of the CDR3 is TGCAGTGCTAGAGAATTCTCCTACGAGCAGTACTTC.

The gene calls are TRBV6-1 and TRBJ2-2; 8 bases map to TRBD1. J lost 3 bases, V lost 6 bases, and 9 bases had no gene match. The CDR3 is 16 residues long. Germline V lookup: CDR1 MNHNS, CDR2 SASEGT. CDR3 sequence: CASSRGTGIDTGELFF. In DNA, the CDR3 is TGTGCCAGCAGCAGAGGGACAGGAATAGACACCGGGGAGCTGTTTTTT.

This clonotype was observed a few times. This chain uses TRBV20-1 with TRBJ1-2, with D possibly matching TRBD1 (5 bases). V gave up 6 bases and J gave up 4 bases, with 15 bases separating them. The V gene's germline CDR1 is DFQATT and CDR2 SNEGSKA (reference sequence). This CDR3 has 13 amino acids. This CDR3 reads CSATGHGTYGYTF. The CDR3 DNA reads as TGCAGTGCGACTGGACACGGGACCTATGGCTACACCTTC.

This clonotype was counted between two and nine times. The chain uses TRBV12-3 or TRBV12-4 and TRBJ1-2; 7 bases fit TRBD1. The CDR3 sequence is 13 residues long. V shed 6 bases, J shed 8 bases, and the junction held 9 bases outside the gene matches. Here the CDR3 DNA reads TGTGCCAGCAGGGCCGGGACAGTCTCGGGCTACACCTTC. This codes for CASRAGTVSGYTF.

This clonotype has just a few counts. The J gene is TRBJ2-5, the V gene TRBV6-1; 11 positions agree with TRBD1. The germline gives CDR1 MNHNS, CDR2 SASEGT. V lost 6 bases to trimming and J lost 5 bases; unmatched junction nucleotides: 11. The CDR3 spans 16 residues. The CDR3 DNA reads as TGTGCCAGCAGACCCGGACAGGGGGCGTGGAAGGAGACCCAGTACTTC. Translated: CASRPGQGAWKETQYF.

This clonotype occurred a few times. The J gene is TRBJ1-2, the V gene TRBV6-2 or TRBV6-3; 8 nucleotides line up with TRBD1. The trim removed 2 bases at V and 3 bases at J, leaving 2 bases unmatched. In germline, CDR1 is MNHEY, CDR2 SVGEGT. The CDR3 totals 14 residues. Here the CDR3 reads CASSYPDRDYGYTF. CDR3 DNA sequence: TGTGCCAGCAGTTACCCGGACAGGGACTATGGCTACACCTTC.

This clonotype was seen only a few times. Mismatch with germline at one junction end may stem from a read error. The V call is TRBV6-2 or TRBV6-3, the J call TRBJ2-7; D might be TRBD1 or TRBD2, each matching 5 bases. The CDR3 consists of 14 residues. CDR1 and CDR2 from the germline V gene are MNHEY and SVGEGT. CDR3 in amino acids: CASSRSGRNYAQYF. Here the CDR3 DNA reads TGTGCCAGCAGCCGATCGGGACGGAACTACGCGCAGTACTTC.

This clonotype was seen only a few times. V gene TRBV12-3 or TRBV12-4 combines with J gene TRBJ2-4; 7 bases align to TRBD2. Trimming took 6 bases from V and 0 from J; bases not matched to a gene: 20. The CDR3 length is 20 residues. CDR3: CASSPHRGTTQSSAKNIQYF. DNA of the CDR3: TGTGCCAGCAGCCCCCACCGAGGGACTACCCAATCCTCAGCCAAAAACATTCAGTACTTC.

V gene TRBV20-1 combines with J gene TRBJ2-3; no clear D. The germline V gene encodes CDR1 DFQATT and CDR2 SNEGSKA (reference sequence). The CDR3 runs 15 residues. The ends were cut back, 8 bases at V and 0 bases at J, with 18 bases in the middle. CDR3 nucleotide sequence: TGCAGTATTCCTCCTATCACACCCAGCACAGATACGCAGTATTTT. Protein product: CSIPPITPSTDTQYF.

With respect to this clonotype: A much larger clone lies a single base off, so this may be a read error. The chain couples TRBV12-3 or TRBV12-4 to TRBJ1-2; D is ambiguous. This CDR3 has 14 amino acids. The CDR3 nucleotides read TGTGCCAGCAGCCTTTCCCGCGTTAACTATGGCTACGCCTTC. Translation: CASSLSRVNYGYAF.

Only a few counts were recorded for this clonotype. The junction shows a germline mismatch at one end, possibly a read error. The chain combines TRBV7-7 with TRBJ2-2; a weak D match, TRBD1 (6 bases). Germline CDR1 is SSHAT and CDR2 is FNYEAQ (reference sequence). This CDR3 is 15 amino acids long. The CDR3 DNA reads TGTGCTAGCAGCCGCAGGGGAGTGAACACCGGGGAGCTGTTTTTT. Encoded protein: CASSRRGVNTGELFF.

This chain connects TRBV9 to TRBJ1-1, with D possibly being TRBD1 (5 bases). Germline-derived CDR1 and CDR2 are SGDLS and YYNGEE. The CDR3 length is 14 residues. Trimming took off 3 bases at V and 4 bases at J, with 13 bases between the two ends. The CDR3 DNA follows: TGTGCCAGCAGCGATGGTGGGGGGGGCACTGAAGCTTTCTTT. This translates into CASSDGGGGTEAFF.

This clonotype was seen a handful of times. Compared with germline, one end of the junction differs, possibly owing to a read error. The J gene is TRBJ2-7, the V gene TRBV6-5; perhaps TRBD1 as D (6 bases). Germline V lookup: CDR1 MNHEY, CDR2 SVGAGI. The CDR3 is 15 residues long. The CDR3 protein is CVSSNNRDGYYEQYF. CDR3 nucleotides: TGTGTCAGCAGTAACAACAGGGATGGGTACTACGAGCAGTACTTC.

This clonotype was seen many times. J is TRBJ1-3 and V is TRBV9, with TRBD1 as a possible D gene (6 bases). Trimming removed 4 bases from V and 4 bases from J, with 18 bases in between. Germline assignment: CDR1 SGDLS and CDR2 YYNGEE. The CDR3 has 16 amino acids. The DNA of the CDR3 is TGTGCCAGCAGCCCAAACCCGGACAGCCAAGGAAACACCATATATTTT. Translated, it gives CASSPNPDSQGNTIYF.

The chain combines TRBV28 with TRBJ2-5, with no clear D. Germline lookup yields CDR1 MDHEN and CDR2 SYDVKM. The CDR3 covers 11 residues. V shed 3 bases and J shed 6 bases, with 5 bases lying between them. DNA of the CDR3: TGTGCCAGCAGTTTTGGTCAGACCCAGTACTTC. Amino acid sequence: CASSFGQTQYF.

The CDR3 nucleotides are TGTGCCTGGAGTGCCACCAAAAAGACGAACACTGAAGCTTTCTTT. It encodes CAWSATKKTNTEAFF. The V call is TRBV30, the J call TRBJ1-1, with no clear D. Germline loops: CDR1 GTSNPN, CDR2 SVGIG (reference sequence). V was pared by 1 base and J by 1 base, with 13 bases between. The length of the CDR3 is 15 residues.

This clonotype was counted only a few times. This chain connects TRBV7-2 to TRBJ2-2, with 10 bases identical to TRBD2. J was trimmed by 0 bases and V by 5 bases; bases with no gene match: 6. CDR1 and CDR2 from the germline V gene are SGHTA and FQGNSA. This CDR3 is 17 amino acids long. CDR3 sequence (DNA): TGTGCCAGCAGCCGGACTAGCGGAGGGACGAACACCGGGGAGCTGTTTTTT. Protein sequence: CASSRTSGGTNTGELFF.

This clonotype was found a few times. This chain uses TRBV5-5 with TRBJ1-6, with 7 bases that match TRBD1. Germline loops: CDR1 SGHKS, CDR2 YYEKEE (reference sequence). Trimming took 4 bases from V and 5 from J; bases not matched to a gene: 9. The CDR3 consists of 16 residues. The CDR3 bases are TGTGCCAGCAGCGCCGGTGACAGGGCGGATAATTCACCCCTCCACTTT. As protein: CASSAGDRADNSPLHF.

V is TRBV10-2 and J is TRBJ1-3; D perhaps matches TRBD1 (5 bases). Trimming took 2 bases from V and 1 from J, leaving 9 bases between them. CDR3 length equals 15 residues. CDR1 is WSHSY and CDR2 is SAAADI in the germline V gene. CDR3 residues: CASSEKGESGNTIYF. Written as DNA, the CDR3 is TGCGCCAGCAGTGAGAAAGGGGAATCTGGAAACACCATATATTTT.

This chain uses TRBV5-6 with TRBJ2-7, with a weak D call TRBD2 (6 bases). The germline V gene encodes CDR1 SGHDT and CDR2 YYEEEE. The CDR3 is 14 amino acids. Trimming removed 3 bases from V and 0 bases from J, with 10 bases in between. CDR3 nucleotides: TGTGCCAGCAGCTCGGGGACTTTCTCCTACGAGCAGTACTTC. Amino acids: CASSSGTFSYEQYF.